Listed here are 15 T cell receptor beta chains from one sample, sequenced in a study of blood T cell repertoires in COVID-19. Profiled with immunoSEQ multiplex PCR; TCRdb holds only in-frame clones, not every one. The data hold fewer than 200,000 clones, with roughly nine tenths observed a single time. The sample taken for sequencing was peripheral blood. The receptor set was obtained from a man between 60 and 75 years old with acute or convalescent COVID-19.

The chain recombines TRBV19 with TRBJ2-5, with 11 bases fitting TRBD1. CDR3 length: 14 amino acids. CDR1 and CDR2 from the germline V gene are LNHDA and SQIVND (reference sequence). V was pared by 7 bases and J by 5 bases, with 6 bases of the junction left unmatched. The CDR3 DNA is TGTGCCAGTACCCTTGGACAGGGGGCCGAGACCCAGTACTTC. Translating it yields CASTLGQGAETQYF.

This clone was detected only a few times. The chain links TRBV7-2 to TRBJ1-1, with TRBD1 matching 8 bases. CDR3 size: 15 residues. Germline lookup yields CDR1 SGHTA and CDR2 FQGNSA. J was trimmed by 5 bases and V by 5 bases; bases with no gene match: 10. As DNA, the CDR3 is TGTGCCAGCAGCCAGACTTACGGACAGGGAACTGAAGCTTTCTTT. As protein: CASSQTYGQGTEAFF. Filled out from reference TRBV7-2 and TRBJ1-1, the complete variable domain reads GAGVSQSPSNKVTEKGKDVELRCDPISGHTALYWYRQSLGQGLEFLIYFQGNSAPDKSGLPSDRFSAERTGGSVSTLTIQRTQQEDSAVYLCASSQTYGQGTEAFFGQGTRLTVV.

This chain connects TRBV6-1 to TRBJ2-1; 8 positions agree with TRBD1. V was clipped by 1 base and J by 15 bases; unmatched bases: 2. Germline V lookup: CDR1 MNHNS, CDR2 SASEGT. This CDR3 is built from 11 residues. The CDR3, as DNA: TGTGCCAGCAGTGAAGGACAGGGGACGTTCTTC. It specifies CASSEGQGTFF.

The genes are TRBV6-5 and TRBJ2-2, with TRBD2 as a possible D gene (5 bases). Germline-derived CDR1 and CDR2 are MNHEY and SVGAGI. The CDR3 has 14 residues. The V end lost 7 bases, the J end lost 2 bases, and 11 bases lay between the germline ends. The CDR3: CASTQTNNTGELFF. DNA of the CDR3: TGTGCCAGCACCCAGACTAATAACACCGGGGAGCTGTTTTTT.

The table lists this clone with a few counts. As DNA, the CDR3 is TGTGCCAGCAGTTATTCCGGGACTAGCGGCGAGACCCAGTACTTC. Translation gives CASSYSGTSGETQYF. The rearrangement links TRBV6-5 to TRBJ2-5; 11 bases fit TRBD2. The CDR3 is 15 amino acids. Germline loops: CDR1 MNHEY, CDR2 SVGAGI. The J segment lost 5 bases and the V segment lost 3 bases, leaving 5 bases of the junction unmatched.

As DNA, the CDR3 is TGTGCCACCAGAAGGGGGGGGATCACAGATACGCAGTATTTT. Translating gives CATRRGGITDTQYF. The V gene is TRBV24-1, the J gene TRBJ2-3; TRBD2 is a possible D gene (7 bases). V gave up 7 bases and J gave up 2 bases, with 12 bases separating them. Germline V gene lookup returns CDR1 KGHDR and CDR2 SFDVKD. This CDR3 is 14 amino acids long.

The rearrangement joins TRBV11-2 to TRBJ2-1; maybe TRBD2 (5 bases). Germline V gene lookup returns CDR1 SGHAT and CDR2 FQNNGV. CDR3 size: 13 residues. Trimming shortened V by 1 base and J by 11 bases, and 12 bases separated the two germline ends. Here the CDR3 DNA reads TGTGCCAGCAGCTTAGGCGGAGAGGGCAAGCAGTTCTTC. Amino acid sequence: CASSLGGEGKQFF.

The gene calls are TRBV7-9 and TRBJ1-1; tentative D call: TRBD1 (5 bases). The CDR3 covers 14 residues. Between the trimmed V and J ends, which lost 5 bases and 1 base, there was a span of 11 bases. CDR1 and CDR2 from the germline V gene are SEHNR and FQNEAQ (reference sequence). CDR3 residues: CASSDYTGNTEAFF. The CDR3 DNA sequence: TGTGCCAGCAGCGATTATACAGGGAACACTGAAGCTTTCTTT.

The gene calls are TRBV20-1 and TRBJ2-1; TRBD2 matches at 7 bases. The CDR3 runs to 11 residues. From germline, CDR1 is DFQATT and CDR2 SNEGSKA (reference sequence). The CDR3 coding sequence is TGCAGCGGGGACTACCTTGGAGAGCAGTTCTTC. Its translation: CSGDYLGEQFF.

The chain uses TRBV6-6 and TRBJ1-6, with D tentatively TRBD1 (6 bases). This CDR3 is built from 16 residues. The V gene's germline CDR1 is MNHNY and CDR2 SVGAGI (reference sequence). V lost 6 bases to trimming and J lost 7 bases, with 19 bases between them. This CDR3 is CASSVYTGLGNSPLHF. CDR3 nucleotide sequence: TGTGCCAGCAGCGTCTATACAGGGTTAGGGAATTCACCCCTCCACTTT.

This clone was observed a handful of times. The chain links TRBV2 to TRBJ2-7; D might be TRBD2 (6 bases). The germline gives CDR1 SNHLY, CDR2 FYNNEI. Trimming pared 6 bases from V and 3 bases from J, leaving 9 bases between. This CDR3 is 12 amino acids long. CDR3 in amino acids: CASSAGIYEQYV. In DNA form, the CDR3 reads TGTGCCAGCAGCGCGGGAATCTACGAGCAGTACGTC.

This chain uses TRBV19 with TRBJ2-7; no clear D. The CDR3 runs 16 residues. The V gene's germline CDR1 is LNHDA and CDR2 SQIVND (reference sequence). Trimming stripped 2 bases from V and 0 bases from J, with 14 bases between. CDR3 coding DNA: TGTGCCAGTAGTATATATCCACAGATGAGCTCCTACGAGCAGTACTTC. Translated, it gives CASSIYPQMSSYEQYF.

The rearrangement uses TRBV30 and TRBJ2-5; 7 nucleotides line up with TRBD1. CDR3 length: 15 amino acids. CDR1 GTSNPN and CDR2 SVGIG come from the germline V gene (reference sequence). V lost 0 bases, J lost 5 bases, and 9 bases stayed unmatched. CDR3 bases: TGTGCCTGGAGTGTATGGCAGGGGGTAGGGGAGACCCAGTACTTC. This gives the protein CAWSVWQGVGETQYF.

This clone was detected many times. The chain couples TRBV2 to TRBJ1-5; 12 nucleotides agree with TRBD1. The CDR3 has 15 residues. Germline V gene lookup returns CDR1 SNHLY and CDR2 FYNNEI. The ends lost 8 bases at V and 4 bases at J; junction bases unmatched: 6. The CDR3 protein is CASGGTGGFNQPQHF. The DNA of the CDR3 is TGTGCCAGCGGGGGGACAGGGGGCTTTAATCAGCCCCAGCATTTT.

This sequence joins TRBV24-1 and TRBJ1-2, with 7 bases matching TRBD1. The CDR3 is 14 residues long. Looked up from germline, CDR1 is KGHDR and CDR2 is SFDVKD. V was pared by 10 bases and J by 10 bases, with 17 bases of the junction left unmatched. This CDR3 is CATHGGGAASDYTF. In DNA, the CDR3 is TGTGCCACTCACGGAGGGGGCGCGGCGTCGGACTACACCTTC.